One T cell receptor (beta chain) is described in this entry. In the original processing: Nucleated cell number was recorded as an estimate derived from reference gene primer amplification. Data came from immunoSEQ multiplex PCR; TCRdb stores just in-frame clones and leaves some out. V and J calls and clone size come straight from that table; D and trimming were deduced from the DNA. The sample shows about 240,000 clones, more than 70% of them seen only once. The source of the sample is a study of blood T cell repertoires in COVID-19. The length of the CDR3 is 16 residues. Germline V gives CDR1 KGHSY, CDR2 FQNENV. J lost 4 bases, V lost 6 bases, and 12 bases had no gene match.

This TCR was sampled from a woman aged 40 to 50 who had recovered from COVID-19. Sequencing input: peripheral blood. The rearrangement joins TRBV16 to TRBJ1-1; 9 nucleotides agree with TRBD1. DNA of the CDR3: TGTGCCAGCAGACACGGACAGGGGTTTAGTGGCACTGAAGCTTTCTTT. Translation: CASRHGQGFSGTEAFF.